The 26 T cell receptor beta chains presented below share a single source sample, sequenced in a study of T cells after yellow fever vaccination. Via MiXCR, TCRdb re-called the 5' RACE reads, giving one row per CDR3 protein. The table has approximately 9,300 distinct CDR3 sequences, under 5.5% seen once. Material: PBMCs, either bulk or a sorted T-cell subset (CD4+, CD8+, memory, or dextramer-sorted; not recorded which), obtained roughly 14 days after the first yellow fever vaccination. These receptors were taken from a man between 18 and 29 years old who received the YFV17D yellow fever vaccine.

This clonotype has at least ten counts. V is TRBV5-4 and J is TRBJ2-5, with TRBD2 as a possible D gene (6 bases). The germline V gene has CDR1 SGHNT and CDR2 YYREEE (reference sequence). This CDR3 is 13 amino acids long. V shed 2 bases and J shed 4 bases, with 9 bases lying between them. CDR3 amino acids: CASSFLARETQYF. CDR3 nucleotide sequence: TGTGCCAGCAGCTTTCTAGCGCGAGAGACCCAGTACTTC. The full variable domain, rest sourced from reference TRBV5-4 and TRBJ2-5, is ETGVTQSPTHLIKTRGQQVTLRCSSQSGHNTVSWYQQALGQGPQFIFQYYREEENGRGNFPPRFSGLQFPNYSSELNVNALELDDSALYLCASSFLARETQYFGPGTRLLVL.

The chain joins TRBV21-1 to TRBJ2-7; whether TRBD1, the table's D call, matches the DNA was not checked. TRBV21-1 is listed as a pseudogene. The length of the CDR3 is 17 residues. The CDR3 sequence is CASSICGWKGSPYEQYV. Written as DNA, the CDR3 is TGTGCCAGCAGCATCTGTGGGTGGAAGGGGTCCCCCTACGAGCAGTACGTC.

By proportion, this clonotype is medium-sized (0.01 to 0.1%). V is TRBV12-3 or TRBV12-4 and J is TRBJ2-5, with 8 bases matching TRBD1. Germline trimming cut 5 bases from V and 5 bases from J; bases unmatched to any gene: 4. CDR3 length equals 13 residues. CDR3 loop: CASSPGQVETQYF. The DNA of the CDR3 is TGTGCCAGCAGTCCGGGACAGGTTGAGACCCAGTACTTC.

By sample share, this clonotype is medium-sized. J is TRBJ1-2 and V is TRBV4-1; 7 bases are shared with TRBD1. There are 13 residues in the CDR3. Germline V gene sequence: CDR1 MGHRA, CDR2 YSYEKL. J lost 1 base, V lost 6 bases, and 2 bases had no gene match. The CDR3 DNA reads TGCGCCAGCAGAAGGGACAGTAACTATGGCTACACCTTC. Translating gives CASRRDSNYGYTF.

In this sample, this clonotype turned up many times. The CDR3 DNA follows: TGTGCCAGCAGCCCAGGACAGGGGAACACCGGGGAGCTGTTTTTT. Translating gives CASSPGQGNTGELFF. V and J are TRBV4-2 and TRBJ2-2; 8 bases are shared with TRBD1. The V gene's germline CDR1 is LGHNA and CDR2 YNFKEQ. The CDR3 contains 15 residues. J lost 1 base, V lost 4 bases, and 2 bases had no gene match.

This clonotype was seen ten or more times. The rearrangement links TRBV7-2 to TRBJ2-2; 9 nucleotides line up with TRBD1. Trimming at V came to 3 bases and at J to 7 bases, leaving 6 bases not matched to a gene. Germline V gene lookup returns CDR1 SGHTA and CDR2 FQGNSA. There are 15 residues in the CDR3. The CDR3 nucleotides read TGTGCCAGCAGCTTGGCTACAGGGGGCGGCGGGGAGCTGTTTTTT. It encodes CASSLATGGGGELFF. Full variable domain (rest looked up from reference TRBV7-2 and TRBJ2-2): GAGVSQSPSNKVTEKGKDVELRCDPISGHTALYWYRQSLGQGLEFLIYFQGNSAPDKSGLPSDRFSAERTGGSVSTLTIQRTQQEDSAVYLCASSLATGGGGELFFGEGSRLTVL.

This clonotype was seen repeatedly, ten times or more. This sequence joins TRBV9 and TRBJ2-3, with D perhaps TRBD2 (7 bases). The germline CDR1 and CDR2 sequences are SGDLS and YYNGEE. V was cut by 7 bases and J by 0 bases, with 18 bases left in between. This CDR3 is built from 16 residues. The CDR3 reads CASAPLGGASTDTQYF. In nucleotides, the CDR3 is TGTGCCAGCGCCCCCCTTGGGGGGGCAAGCACAGATACGCAGTATTTT.

This clonotype was recorded at least ten times. The chain has TRBV6-5 and TRBJ2-2, with 9 nucleotides matching TRBD1. Germline CDR1 and CDR2: MNHEY and SVGAGI. Germline trimming cut 0 bases from V and 4 bases from J; bases unmatched to any gene: 6. The CDR3 extends over 17 amino acids. The CDR3 is CASSYSVQGATTGELFF. The DNA for the CDR3 is TGTGCCAGCAGTTACTCGGTACAGGGGGCGACCACCGGGGAGCTGTTTTTT.

This clonotype was found many times. The chain links TRBV20-1 to TRBJ2-5; 9 bases line up with TRBD1. The J segment lost 5 bases and the V segment lost 5 bases, leaving 9 bases of the junction unmatched. The length of the CDR3 is 14 residues. Germline-derived CDR1 and CDR2 are DFQATT and SNEGSKA (reference sequence). The CDR3 bases are TGCAGTGCTCCTCCGGGACAGGGAATTGAGACCCAGTACTTC. Encoded protein: CSAPPGQGIETQYF.

Relative to its sample, this clonotype is medium-sized. J is TRBJ1-3 and V is TRBV28; D is uncertain. The CDR3 runs to 12 residues. Trimming cost V 5 bases and J 2 bases, with 4 bases left between them. Per the germline V gene, CDR1 is MDHEN and CDR2 is SYDVKM. CDR3 bases: TGTGCCAGCAGTCAGACTGGAAACACCATATATTTT. It encodes CASSQTGNTIYF.

This clonotype was counted a few times. This sequence joins TRBV3-1 and TRBJ2-5, with 14 bases fitting TRBD2. V lost 11 bases to trimming and J lost 0 bases; unmatched junction nucleotides: 17. This CDR3 contains 19 residues. Germline loops: CDR1 LGHDT, CDR2 YNNKEL (reference sequence). The CDR3 region is CASCQGATSGGEYQETQYF. The DNA for the CDR3 is TGTGCCTCCTGCCAAGGTGCGACTAGCGGGGGGGAGTACCAAGAGACCCAGTACTTC.

In this sample, this clonotype turned up a few times. The V call is TRBV14, the J call TRBJ2-3, with 13 nucleotides matching TRBD2. Germline CDR1 SGHDN, CDR2 FVKESK. V shed 1 base and J 7 bases; nucleotides not matched to a gene: 14. The CDR3 contains 19 residues. The CDR3 region is CASSQAPRRLAGGRNTQYF. The CDR3 DNA sequence: TGTGCCAGCAGCCAAGCCCCCCGGAGACTAGCGGGGGGCCGGAATACGCAGTATTTT.

This clonotype is labeled medium-sized. The V gene is TRBV7-2, the J gene TRBJ1-1; D not certain. This CDR3 has 15 amino acids. Germline lookup yields CDR1 SGHTA and CDR2 FQGNSA. Trimming shortened V by 1 base and J by 3 bases, and 12 bases separated the two germline ends. The chain's CDR3 is CASSLGGAWDTEAFF. Here the CDR3 DNA reads TGTGCCAGCAGCTTAGGTGGTGCCTGGGACACTGAAGCTTTCTTT.

This clonotype was counted many times. Relative to the germline gene, one junction end is altered; a read error may explain this. The chain combines TRBV5-1 with TRBJ2-7, with a tentative D call TRBD1 (6 bases). Germline V gene data show CDR1 as SGHRS and CDR2 as YFSETQ. The CDR3 consists of 12 residues. The CDR3 here is CASSYNRAALTF. Here the CDR3 DNA reads TGCGCCAGCAGCTATAACAGGGCTGCCCTTACGTTC.

By frequency in the sample, this clonotype is medium-sized. The rearrangement uses TRBV7-2 and TRBJ1-4; a weak D match, TRBD1 (5 bases). The CDR3 is made up of 15 amino acids. V was cut by 5 bases and J by 8 bases, with 18 bases left in between. Germline V lookup: CDR1 SGHTA, CDR2 FQGNSA. The CDR3 bases are TGTGCCAGCAGCCCCTCACAGGCTCGGGGGGAAAAACTGTTTTTT. This gives the protein CASSPSQARGEKLFF.

This clonotype is categorized as medium-sized (0.01 to 0.1%). The V and J genes are TRBV5-1 and TRBJ2-1, with D possibly matching TRBD2 (7 bases). Germline CDR1 is SGHRS and CDR2 is YFSETQ. The length of the CDR3 is 15 residues. V was clipped by 3 bases and J by 7 bases, with 17 bases between them. CDR3 coding DNA: TGCGCCAGCAGCTCGGGGGGCCAGGCTGGGAATGAGCAGTTCTTC. It yields the protein CASSSGGQAGNEQFF.

This clonotype was recorded at least ten times. V usage is TRBV12-3 or TRBV12-4 and J usage is TRBJ1-2, with D tentatively TRBD1 (5 bases). The CDR3 has 16 residues. V lost 5 bases and J lost 2, with 18 bases in between. Here the CDR3 DNA reads TGTGCCAGCAGTCCCGGGGGGAACCTCTTGAACTATGGCTACACCTTC. Its translation is CASSPGGNLLNYGYTF.

This clonotype is categorized as medium-sized. The rearrangement links TRBV10-3 to TRBJ2-1, with TRBD2 matching 9 bases. The V and J ends lost 9 bases and 4 bases, in that order; junction bases with no gene match: 4. From germline, CDR1 is ENHRY and CDR2 SYGVKD. The length of the CDR3 is 13 residues. CDR3 DNA sequence: TGTGCCATGTCTAGCGGGATTTACAATGAGCAGTTCTTC. Encoded protein: CAMSSGIYNEQFF.

This clonotype is judged medium-sized. This rearrangement joins TRBV2 to TRBJ2-2, with D maybe TRBD1 (5 bases). Trimming shortened V by 8 bases and J by 4 bases, and 14 bases separated the two germline ends. Per germline, CDR1 SNHLY and CDR2 FYNNEI. The CDR3 covers 14 residues. CDR3 in DNA: TGTGCCAGCTTGAGTTCAGGGCTCACCGGGGAGCTGTTTTTT. Translation: CASLSSGLTGELFF. The full variable domain, with the rest looked up from reference TRBV2 and TRBJ2-2, is EPEVTQTPSHQVTQMGQEVILRCVPISNHLYFYWYRQILGQKVEFLVSFYNNEISEKSEIFDDQFSVERPDGSNFTLKIRSTKLEDSAMYFCASLSSGLTGELFFGEGSRLTVL.

In this sample, this clonotype is medium-sized. The chain carries TRBV5-1 and TRBJ2-5; the match to TRBD1 covers 10 bases. Trimming cost V 4 bases and J 4 bases; bases outside gene matches: 7. Per the germline V gene, CDR1 is SGHRS and CDR2 is YFSETQ. The CDR3 covers 15 residues. The CDR3 coding sequence is TGCGCCAGCAGCGTACCCGGGACAGGGGTAGAGACCCAGTACTTC. It is translated as CASSVPGTGVETQYF.

This clonotype is labeled medium-sized. The chain recombines TRBV11-2 with TRBJ2-4, with TRBD2 matching over 11 bases. The CDR3 loop spans 16 amino acids. CDR1 SGHAT and CDR2 FQNNGV come from the germline V gene. Trimming at V came to 3 bases and at J to 3 bases, leaving 4 bases not matched to a gene. As DNA, the CDR3 is TGTGCCAGCAGCTTTAGCGGGGGGGCCAGCAAAAACATTCAGTACTTC. This encodes CASSFSGGASKNIQYF.

In its sample, this clonotype was seen many times. The chain uses TRBV5-1 and TRBJ1-4; D gene unclear. The CDR3 is 15 amino acids. Between the trimmed V and J ends, which lost 5 bases and 8 bases, there was a span of 19 bases. Germline values: CDR1 SGHRS, CDR2 YFSETQ. In nucleotides, the CDR3 is TGCGCCAGCAGTTTAGACGGAGGCAGTGTCGAAAAACTGTTTTTT. Translating gives CASSLDGGSVEKLFF.

This clonotype was picked up many times. CDR3: CASSLVNTGELFF. CDR3 bases: TGTGCCAGCAGCTTGGTGAACACCGGGGAGCTGTTTTTT. The chain recombines TRBV5-6 with TRBJ2-2; D gene uncertain. Trimming pared 0 bases from V and 1 base from J, leaving 1 base between. This CDR3 is 13 amino acids long. Germline loops: CDR1 SGHDT, CDR2 YYEEEE.

This clonotype is termed medium-sized. The DNA for the CDR3 is TGTGCCAGCAGCTCAGGGTGGTCTGGAAACACCATATATTTT. Its protein product is CASSSGWSGNTIYF. J is TRBJ1-3 and V is TRBV6-5; a possible D gene is TRBD1 (5 bases). The V gene lost 6 bases and the J gene lost 1 base, with 10 bases spanning the gap. This CDR3 spans 14 amino acids. Germline V gives CDR1 MNHEY, CDR2 SVGAGI.

This clonotype occurred many times. CDR3 bases: TGTGCCAGCAGCGCCGACAGCCGCAATCAGCCCCAGCATTTT. The encoded protein is CASSADSRNQPQHF. The chain recombines TRBV9 with TRBJ1-5; weak D call: TRBD1 (5 bases). Germline CDR1 reads SGDLS; CDR2 reads YYNGEE. The V and J ends lost 3 bases and 2 bases respectively, with 9 bases between them. This CDR3 has 14 amino acids.

This chain's CDR3 is CASSVIPGPASGELFF. The CDR3 nucleotides are TGCGCCAGCAGCGTTATTCCGGGACCAGCCTCCGGGGAGCTGTTTTTT. The V call is TRBV5-1, the J call TRBJ2-2; D may match TRBD1 or TRBD2 (5 bases each). This CDR3 is 16 amino acids long. V lost 4 bases and J 6 bases, leaving 19 bases between the germline ends. Germline CDR1 SGHRS, CDR2 YFSETQ.